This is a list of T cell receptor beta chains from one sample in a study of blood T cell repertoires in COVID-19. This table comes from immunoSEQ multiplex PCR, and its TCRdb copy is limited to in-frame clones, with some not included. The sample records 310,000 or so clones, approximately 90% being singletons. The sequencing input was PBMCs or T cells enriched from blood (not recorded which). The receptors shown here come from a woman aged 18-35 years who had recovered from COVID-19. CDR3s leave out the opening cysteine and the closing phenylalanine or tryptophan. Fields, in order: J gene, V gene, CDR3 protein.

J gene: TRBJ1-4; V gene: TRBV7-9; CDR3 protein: ASSSISGSTNEKLF
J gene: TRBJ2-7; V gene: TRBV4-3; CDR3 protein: ASSQVGQENYEQY
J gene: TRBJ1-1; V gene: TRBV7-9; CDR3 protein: ASSLRDRENTEAF
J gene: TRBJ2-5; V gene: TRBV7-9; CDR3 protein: ASSSAGFEETQY
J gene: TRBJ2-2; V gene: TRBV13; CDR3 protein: ASSPGLAGGLSTGELF
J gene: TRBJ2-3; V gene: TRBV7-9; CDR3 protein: ASSLEGPAGGETQY
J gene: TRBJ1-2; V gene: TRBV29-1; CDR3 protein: SVDAGTANYGYT
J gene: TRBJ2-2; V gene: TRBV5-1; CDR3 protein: ASSFGTPNTGELF
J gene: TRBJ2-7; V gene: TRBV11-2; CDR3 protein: ASRTSYRGSYEQY
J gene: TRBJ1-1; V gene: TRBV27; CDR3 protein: ASSPRDGGNTEAF
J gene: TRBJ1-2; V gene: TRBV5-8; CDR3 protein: ASSIDSYGYT
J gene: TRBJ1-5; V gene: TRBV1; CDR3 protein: TSTHISGHCCNQPQH
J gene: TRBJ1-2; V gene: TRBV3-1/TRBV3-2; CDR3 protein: ASSQVQTGGFGYT
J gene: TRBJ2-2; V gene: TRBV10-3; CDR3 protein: AISGAGGPGELF
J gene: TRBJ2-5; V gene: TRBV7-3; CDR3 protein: ASSSEPRETQY
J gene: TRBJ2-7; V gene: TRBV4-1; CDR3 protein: ASSHVQTYEQY
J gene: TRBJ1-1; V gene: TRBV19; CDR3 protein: ASSMSLNTEAF
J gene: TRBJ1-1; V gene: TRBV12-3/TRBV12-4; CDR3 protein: ASSYTGREAAF
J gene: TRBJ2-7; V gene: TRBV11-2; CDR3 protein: ASKSSGPYEQY
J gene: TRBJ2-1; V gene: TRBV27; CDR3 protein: ASSFFTGTSNEQF
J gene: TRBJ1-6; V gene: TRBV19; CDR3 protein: ASSQSPADSPLH
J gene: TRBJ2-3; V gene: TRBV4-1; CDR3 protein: ASSQDIRTDTQY
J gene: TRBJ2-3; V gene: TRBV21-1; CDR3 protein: ASSKAYRGPGSWDTDTQY
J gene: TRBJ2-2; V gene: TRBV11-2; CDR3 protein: ASSPGRDTGELF
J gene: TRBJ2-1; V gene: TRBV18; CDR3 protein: ASSPAGQGYNEQF
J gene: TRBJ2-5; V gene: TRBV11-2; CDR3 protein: ASSFVGDYQETQY
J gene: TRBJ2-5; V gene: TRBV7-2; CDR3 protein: ASSSGQSETQY
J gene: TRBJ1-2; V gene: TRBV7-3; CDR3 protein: ASKPGTGVLIHYGYT
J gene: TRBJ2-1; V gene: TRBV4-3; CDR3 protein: ASSQEWRGDYNEQF
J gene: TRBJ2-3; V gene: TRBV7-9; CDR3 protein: ASSLDGGRDTQY
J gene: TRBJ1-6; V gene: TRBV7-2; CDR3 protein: ASSPLVGGSGSPLH
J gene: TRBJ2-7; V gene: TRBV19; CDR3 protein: ASSRGTEFYEQY
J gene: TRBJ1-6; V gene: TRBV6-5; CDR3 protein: ASSYSGGHNNSPLH
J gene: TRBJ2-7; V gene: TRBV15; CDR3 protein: ATSRDYTSGSNEQY
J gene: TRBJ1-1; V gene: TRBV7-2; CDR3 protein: ASSLVAGGGAEAF
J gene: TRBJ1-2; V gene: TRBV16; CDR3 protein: ASSQSHSYGYT
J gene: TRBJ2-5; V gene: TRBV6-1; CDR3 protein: ASSENLGGTPKETQY
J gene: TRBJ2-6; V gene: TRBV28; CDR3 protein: ASSIQGIANVLT
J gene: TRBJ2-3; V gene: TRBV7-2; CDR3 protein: ASSLVSAGLSTDTQY
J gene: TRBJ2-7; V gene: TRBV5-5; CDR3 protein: ASTGRGTQSYEQY
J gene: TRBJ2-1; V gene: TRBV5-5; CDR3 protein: ASSLGLAGRYNEQF
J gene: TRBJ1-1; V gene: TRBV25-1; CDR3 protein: ASPQGRSTEAF
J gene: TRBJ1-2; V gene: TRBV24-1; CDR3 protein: ATSDSTRGGYT
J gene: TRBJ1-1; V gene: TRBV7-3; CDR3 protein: ASSSGSGESEAF
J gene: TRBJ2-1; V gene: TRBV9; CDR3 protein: ASGGGGASSYNEQF
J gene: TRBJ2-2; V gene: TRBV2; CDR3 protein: ASSAVSGGTGELF
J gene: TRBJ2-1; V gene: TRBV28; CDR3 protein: ASSSDGTSGSIRGYNEQF
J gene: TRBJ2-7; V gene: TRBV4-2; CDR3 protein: ASSQDLSQGWYEQY
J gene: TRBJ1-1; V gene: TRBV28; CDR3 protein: ASRTTGTGTEAF
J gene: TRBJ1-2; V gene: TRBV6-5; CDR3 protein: ASSYDRGLNYGYT
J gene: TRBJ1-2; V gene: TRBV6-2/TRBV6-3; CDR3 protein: ASSYSDRGTRYT
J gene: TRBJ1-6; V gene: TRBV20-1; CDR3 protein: SASQGVESPLH